The 30 T cell receptor beta chains presented below share a single source sample, sequenced in a study of T cells in Graves' hyperthyroidism and ophthalmopathy. TCR beta CDR3 regions were amplified from RNA. With the HTBI primer set, the TCR CDR3 went through a first round of RT-PCR. Each CDR3 protein gets one entry after TCRdb re-called the multiplex PCR reads with MiXCR. In the table there are 300,000 to 400,000 distinct CDR3 sequences, about 13% of which are singletons. The sample comprised blood. These receptors originate from a woman aged 18-30 years with Graves' hyperthyroidism.

In its sample, this clonotype was seen many times. In DNA, the CDR3 is TGTGCCATCAGTGAGCGGGCAGGGGGCGTAACAGATACGCAGTATTTT. It encodes CAISERAGGVTDTQYF. The rearrangement uses TRBV10-3 and TRBJ2-3; 8 bases agree with TRBD1. Germline-derived CDR1 and CDR2 are ENHRY and SYGVKD. V lost 2 bases, J lost 3 bases, and 7 bases stayed unmatched. The CDR3 sequence is 16 residues long.

This clonotype occurred many times. The chain recombines TRBV12-5 with TRBJ2-1; D is undetermined. The CDR3 runs to 13 residues. CDR1 and CDR2 from the germline V gene are LGHNT and FRNRAP. The V gene lost 1 base and the J gene lost 10 bases, with 11 bases spanning the gap. CDR3 region: CASGLGGGGEQFF. CDR3 sequence (DNA): TGTGCTAGTGGTTTGGGAGGCGGCGGCGAGCAGTTCTTC.

This clonotype was seen many times. The chain uses TRBV11-2 and TRBJ1-4; D is uncertain. Per germline, CDR1 SGHAT and CDR2 FQNNGV. The length of the CDR3 is 15 residues. Trimming removed 5 bases at V and 0 bases at J, with 10 bases between. CDR3 sequence: CASSRGIATNEKLFF. The CDR3 DNA reads as TGTGCCAGCAGCCGCGGGATCGCAACTAATGAAAAACTGTTTTTT.

This clonotype has at least ten counts. The V and J genes are TRBV13 and TRBJ2-1; the match to TRBD2 covers 11 bases. J was trimmed by 2 bases and V by 6 bases; bases with no gene match: 6. Germline CDR1 PRHDT, CDR2 FYEKMQ (reference sequence). The CDR3 runs to 16 residues. CDR3 region: CASRPPGLAAYNEQFF. The CDR3 DNA follows: TGTGCCAGCAGACCTCCGGGACTAGCGGCCTACAATGAGCAGTTCTTC.

The chain's CDR3 is CASNPRGTGKDLNEQFF. In nucleotides, the CDR3 is TGTGCCAGTAACCCTCGGGGGACCGGGAAAGATTTGAATGAGCAGTTCTTC. The V and J genes are TRBV19 and TRBJ2-1; weak D call: TRBD2 (6 bases). Trimming took off 7 bases at V and 7 bases at J, with 26 bases between the two ends. CDR1 and CDR2 from the germline V gene are LNHDA and SQIVND (reference sequence). The CDR3 sequence is 17 residues long.

This clonotype came up many times. The chain carries TRBV24-1 and TRBJ2-2, with D perhaps given as TRBD1 or TRBD2 (5 bases each). The CDR3 sequence is 14 residues long. CDR1 and CDR2 from the germline V gene are KGHDR and SFDVKD. V lost 5 bases and J lost 3, with 9 bases in between. DNA of the CDR3: TGTGCCACCAGTGGCAGGGACGACACCGGGGAGCTGTTTTTT. Its translation: CATSGRDDTGELFF.

This clonotype was detected ten times or more. CDR3 coding DNA: TGCAGTGCTAGATCCCTAGCGGGGGCAAACAATGAGCAGTTCTTC. It specifies CSARSLAGANNEQFF. The rearrangement uses TRBV20-1 and TRBJ2-1, with 10 bases lining up with TRBD2. J lost 5 bases, V lost 2 bases, and 6 bases had no gene match. Germline V CDR1 and CDR2: DFQATT, SNEGSKA (reference sequence). The CDR3 consists of 15 residues.

The V call is TRBV20-1, the J call TRBJ2-7; D gene ambiguous. With 3 bases removed from V and 3 bases from J, the gap between germline ends came to 15 bases. Germline V gives CDR1 DFQATT, CDR2 SNEGSKA (reference sequence). There are 14 residues in the CDR3. CDR3 DNA: TGCAGTGCTAGTGACCCGGGCCAAATCTACGAGCAGTACTTC. This translates into CSASDPGQIYEQYF.

This clonotype turned up a few times. This chain links TRBV28 with TRBJ1-2; unclear D gene. The CDR3 runs 12 residues. Trimming left V 8 bases short and J 3 bases short, with 10 bases between. Germline V gene lookup returns CDR1 MDHEN and CDR2 SYDVKM. The CDR3 loop is CASATEYYGYTF. The CDR3 DNA is TGTGCCAGCGCCACAGAGTACTATGGCTACACCTTC.

The rearrangement joins TRBV6-1 to TRBJ2-5; 7 positions agree with TRBD1. The CDR3 runs 15 residues. Germline V gene data show CDR1 as MNHNS and CDR2 as SASEGT. The J segment lost 5 bases and the V segment lost 4 bases, leaving 10 bases of the junction unmatched. CDR3: CASSVLLGGGETQYF. Here the CDR3 DNA reads TGTGCCAGCAGTGTTCTTTTAGGGGGCGGGGAGACCCAGTACTTC.

There are many counts of this clonotype. V is TRBV7-3 and J is TRBJ2-1; D uncertain. Germline assignment: CDR1 SGHTA and CDR2 FQGTGA. The V end was cut by 1 base, the J end by 5 bases, with 15 bases between. CDR3 length: 16 amino acids. The CDR3 here is CASSLNPPGWDNEQFF. CDR3 in DNA: TGTGCCAGCAGCTTAAACCCGCCAGGATGGGACAATGAGCAGTTCTTC.

The rearrangement uses TRBV10-1 and TRBJ2-1; 11 bases align to TRBD2. V lost 4 bases, J lost 3 bases, and 5 bases stayed unmatched. The CDR3 consists of 16 residues. The germline CDR1 and CDR2 sequences are WNHNN and SYGVQD (reference sequence). This CDR3 is CASSGPGLADYNEQFF. Written as DNA, the CDR3 is TGCGCCAGCAGTGGACCGGGACTAGCGGACTACAATGAGCAGTTCTTC.

This clonotype was observed at least ten times. This sequence joins TRBV19 and TRBJ2-7, with 9 bases that match TRBD1. The CDR3 runs 16 residues. Germline V lookup: CDR1 LNHDA, CDR2 SQIVND (reference sequence). Trimming cost V 5 bases and J 6 bases; bases outside gene matches: 14. The CDR3 loop reads CASSPSPGQGTPEQYF. The CDR3, as DNA: TGTGCCAGTAGTCCCAGCCCGGGACAGGGTACACCCGAGCAGTACTTC.

This clonotype has ten or more counts. This chain links TRBV18 with TRBJ2-5, with TRBD2 matching 7 bases. The CDR3 has 13 amino acids. The J segment lost 5 bases and the V segment lost 2 bases, leaving 2 bases of the junction unmatched. Per the germline V gene, CDR1 is KGHSH and CDR2 is LQKENI. In DNA, the CDR3 is TGTGCCAGCTCACCAGGGAGGGACGAGACCCAGTACTTC. As protein: CASSPGRDETQYF.

This clonotype was seen repeatedly, ten times or more. The J gene is TRBJ1-2, the V gene TRBV7-8; D not resolved. The V end lost 5 bases, the J end lost 3 bases, and 7 bases lay between the germline ends. The CDR3 is 12 amino acids. CDR1 is SGHVS and CDR2 is FQNEAQ in the germline V gene. CDR3 loop: CASSVDYYGYTF. The CDR3, as DNA: TGTGCCAGCAGCGTCGACTACTATGGCTACACCTTC.

This chain connects TRBV28 to TRBJ1-2; 7 nucleotides line up with TRBD1. The V gene end was trimmed by 6 bases and the J gene end by 7 bases; junction bases not matched to a gene: 8. Germline CDR1 and CDR2: MDHEN and SYDVKM. There are 13 residues in the CDR3. CDR3 region: CASRLTGTSGYTF. The CDR3 DNA reads TGTGCCAGCAGACTGACAGGGACCTCTGGCTACACCTTC.

There are many counts of this clonotype. The rearrangement uses TRBV12-3 or TRBV12-4 and TRBJ1-6; 7 bases line up with TRBD1. This CDR3 contains 15 residues. With 3 bases clipped from V and 10 bases from J, the junction kept 9 bases outside the gene matches. The chain's CDR3 is CASSFSDRILSPLHF. Here the CDR3 DNA reads TGTGCCAGCAGTTTCTCGGACAGGATCCTCTCACCCCTCCACTTT.

This clonotype appeared many times. CDR3 region: CASSTWTSGVPSGANVLTF. CDR3 bases: TGTGCCAGCAGTACATGGACTAGCGGTGTGCCCTCTGGGGCCAACGTCCTGACTTTC. The chain recombines TRBV6-2 or TRBV6-3 with TRBJ2-6, with 10 nucleotides matching TRBD2. The CDR3 extends over 19 amino acids. Germline CDR1 and CDR2: MNHEY and SVGEGT. The V and J ends lost 5 bases and 0 bases, in that order; junction bases with no gene match: 10.

This clonotype was counted ten times or more. The rearrangement uses TRBV5-1 and TRBJ2-3, with D possibly called TRBD1 or TRBD2 (5 bases each). The germline V gene encodes CDR1 SGHRS and CDR2 YFSETQ. The CDR3 length is 16 residues. Trimming stripped 2 bases from V and 0 bases from J, with 13 bases between. The CDR3 protein is CASSFPPRESTDTQYF. The CDR3 DNA is TGCGCCAGCAGCTTTCCTCCCAGGGAGAGCACAGATACGCAGTATTTT. Full variable domain (missing parts from reference TRBV5-1 and TRBJ2-3): KAGVTQTPRYLIKTRGQQVTLSCSPISGHRSVSWYQQTPGQGLQFLFEYFSETQRNKGNFPGRFSGRQFSNSRSEMNVSTLELGDSALYLCASSFPPRESTDTQYFGPGTRLTVL.

This clonotype was seen repeatedly, ten times or more. The chain combines TRBV7-8 with TRBJ2-7; tentative D call: TRBD1 (5 bases). V gave up 2 bases and J gave up 2 bases, with 13 bases separating them. Germline V gives CDR1 SGHVS, CDR2 FQNEAQ. The CDR3 is 15 residues long. CDR3 coding DNA: TGTGCCAGCAGCTTAAACAGGCTTAAGGCCTACGAGCAGTACTTC. As protein: CASSLNRLKAYEQYF.

This clonotype was counted many times. The rearrangement links TRBV7-2 to TRBJ2-4; the D is unclear. Germline assignment: CDR1 SGHTA and CDR2 FQGNSA. V was clipped by 1 base and J by 0 bases, with 10 bases between them. This CDR3 has 16 amino acids. CDR3 protein: CASSLVLSLAKNIQYF. The DNA of the CDR3 is TGTGCCAGCAGCTTAGTCCTATCCCTAGCCAAAAACATTCAGTACTTC.

This clonotype has a handful of counts. This CDR3 is CASGPLSRQGVGEQFF. CDR3 bases: TGTGCCAGCGGCCCTCTCTCCCGACAGGGAGTAGGTGAGCAGTTCTTC. The chain employs TRBV13 and TRBJ2-1, with TRBD1 matching 7 bases. V was pared by 8 bases and J by 9 bases, with 19 bases of the junction left unmatched. CDR1 is PRHDT and CDR2 is FYEKMQ in the germline V gene (reference sequence). CDR3 length equals 16 residues.

There are many counts of this clonotype. The rearrangement joins TRBV24-1 to TRBJ2-1; D not certain. Germline-derived CDR1 and CDR2 are KGHDR and SFDVKD. Trimming shortened V by 0 bases and J by 5 bases, and 7 bases separated the two germline ends. This CDR3 contains 14 residues. CDR3 protein: CATSDLALDNEQFF. The CDR3 nucleotides are TGTGCCACCAGTGATTTGGCCCTAGACAATGAGCAGTTCTTC.

This clonotype was detected many times. The chain uses TRBV15 and TRBJ2-5, with 7 positions matching TRBD2. The CDR3 spans 15 residues. Germline CDR1 is LNHNV and CDR2 is YYDKDF (reference sequence). J gave up 2 bases and V 0 bases, and 3 bases lay outside the gene matches. CDR3 residues: CATSRDASGQETQYF. The CDR3, as DNA: TGTGCCACCAGCAGAGACGCTAGCGGTCAAGAGACCCAGTACTTC. The full variable domain, with the rest looked up from reference TRBV15 and TRBJ2-5, is DAMVIQNPRYQVTQFGKPVTLSCSQTLNHNVMYWYQQKSSQAPKLLFHYYDKDFNNEADTPDNFQSRRPNTSFCFLDIRSPGLGDTAMYLCATSRDASGQETQYFGPGTRLLVL.

Ten or more counts support this clonotype. The V gene is TRBV7-8, the J gene TRBJ1-5; 9 nucleotides align to TRBD1. V shed 3 bases and J 0 bases; nucleotides not matched to a gene: 3. The germline CDR1 and CDR2 sequences are SGHVS and FQNEAQ. The CDR3 extends over 16 amino acids. CDR3: CASSLGQGLSNQPQHF. The CDR3 region has the DNA TGTGCCAGCAGCTTGGGACAGGGCCTTAGCAATCAGCCCCAGCATTTT.

The chain uses TRBV5-6 and TRBJ2-2; the D gene could be TRBD1 or TRBD2 (5 bases each). V dropped 0 bases and J dropped 3 bases, with 9 bases sitting between them. This CDR3 comprises 15 residues. Germline CDR1 and CDR2: SGHDT and YYEEEE. CDR3: CASSLVGEYTGELFF. The CDR3 DNA reads TGTGCCAGCAGCTTGGTGGGGGAGTACACCGGGGAGCTGTTTTTT.

This clonotype was detected a few times. The genes are TRBV6-1 and TRBJ2-7; D unresolved. This CDR3 comprises 12 residues. Germline V gene data show CDR1 as MNHNS and CDR2 as SASEGT. Trimming took 10 bases from V and 0 from J, leaving 10 bases between them. CDR3 loop: CATKGRSYEQYF. The CDR3 coding sequence is TGTGCCACCAAGGGCCGCTCCTACGAGCAGTACTTC.

In its sample, this clonotype was seen many times. The genes are TRBV12-3 or TRBV12-4 and TRBJ1-5; D is unresolved. V lost 6 bases and J 4 bases, leaving 13 bases between the germline ends. The CDR3 extends over 14 amino acids. CDR3 coding DNA: TGTGCCAGCAGCGCCTCGAGTGGGAATCAGCCCCAGCATTTT. This codes for CASSASSGNQPQHF.

The rearrangement joins TRBV3-1 to TRBJ2-4; weak D call: TRBD2 (5 bases). Germline lookup yields CDR1 LGHDT and CDR2 YNNKEL (reference sequence). V lost 0 bases and J lost 3, with 12 bases in between. The CDR3 spans 16 residues. This chain's CDR3 is CASSQDYLGGKNIQYF. The CDR3 region has the DNA TGTGCCAGCAGCCAAGATTACCTCGGAGGCAAAAACATTCAGTACTTC.

Points on this clonotype: A much larger clone differs from this one at a single base, so this may be a read error. The genes are TRBV2 and TRBJ2-7; possible D gene TRBD1, 5 bases. The germline CDR1 and CDR2 sequences are SNHLY and FYNNEI. The CDR3 extends over 12 amino acids. DNA of the CDR3: TGTGCCAGCTCTACAGGAGCCTACGGGCAGTACTTC. Protein sequence: CASSTGAYGQYF.